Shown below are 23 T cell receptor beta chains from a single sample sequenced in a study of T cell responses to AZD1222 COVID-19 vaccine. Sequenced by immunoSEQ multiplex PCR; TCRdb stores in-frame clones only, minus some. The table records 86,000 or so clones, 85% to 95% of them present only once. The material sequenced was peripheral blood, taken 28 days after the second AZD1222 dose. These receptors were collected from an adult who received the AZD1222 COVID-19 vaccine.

CDR3 protein: CASSLVTGVQETQYF. The CDR3 DNA sequence: TGTGCCAGCAGCTTAGTGACCGGGGTCCAAGAGACCCAGTACTTC. J is TRBJ2-5 and V is TRBV7-9; D possibly corresponds to TRBD2 (5 bases). Germline V CDR1 and CDR2: SEHNR, FQNEAQ (reference sequence). The CDR3 runs to 15 residues. With 1 base removed from V and 1 base from J, the gap between germline ends came to 10 bases.

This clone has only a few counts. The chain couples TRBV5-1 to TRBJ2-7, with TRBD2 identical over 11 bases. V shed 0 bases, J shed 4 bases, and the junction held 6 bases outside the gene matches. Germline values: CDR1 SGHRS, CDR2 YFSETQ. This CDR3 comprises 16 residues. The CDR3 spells CASSLEAGLAVYEQYF. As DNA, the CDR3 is TGCGCCAGCAGCTTGGAAGCGGGACTAGCGGTGTACGAGCAGTACTTC.

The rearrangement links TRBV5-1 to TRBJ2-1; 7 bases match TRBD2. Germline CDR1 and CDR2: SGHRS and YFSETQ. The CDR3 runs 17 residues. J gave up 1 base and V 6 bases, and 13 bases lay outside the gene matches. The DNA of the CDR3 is TGCGCCAGCAAGCGGGATATCGTTGTGAGGTCCTACAATGAGCAGTTCTTC. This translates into CASKRDIVVRSYNEQFF. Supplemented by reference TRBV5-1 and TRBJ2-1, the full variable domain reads KAGVTQTPRYLIKTRGQQVTLSCSPISGHRSVSWYQQTPGQGLQFLFEYFSETQRNKGNFPGRFSGRQFSNSRSEMNVSTLELGDSALYLCASKRDIVVRSYNEQFFGPGTRLTVL.

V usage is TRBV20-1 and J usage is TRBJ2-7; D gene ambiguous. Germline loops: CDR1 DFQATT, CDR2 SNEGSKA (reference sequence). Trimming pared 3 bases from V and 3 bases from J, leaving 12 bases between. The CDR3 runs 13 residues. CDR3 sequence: CSASLRHDYEQYF. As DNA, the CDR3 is TGCAGTGCTAGTCTTCGGCACGACTACGAGCAGTACTTC.

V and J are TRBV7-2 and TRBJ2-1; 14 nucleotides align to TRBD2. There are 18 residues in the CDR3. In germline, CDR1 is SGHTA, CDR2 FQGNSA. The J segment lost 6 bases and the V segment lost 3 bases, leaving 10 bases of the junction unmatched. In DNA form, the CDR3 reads TGTGCCAGCAGCTTGGGACTAGCGGGGGTCCTTCGGCGCAATGAGCAGTTCTTC. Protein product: CASSLGLAGVLRRNEQFF.

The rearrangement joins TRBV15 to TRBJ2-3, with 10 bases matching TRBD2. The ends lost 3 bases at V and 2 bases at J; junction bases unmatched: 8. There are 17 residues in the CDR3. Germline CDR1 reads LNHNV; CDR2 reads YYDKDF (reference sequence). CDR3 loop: CATSRGELAGYTDTQYF. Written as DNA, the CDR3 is TGTGCCACCAGCAGGGGGGAACTAGCGGGGTACACAGATACGCAGTATTTT. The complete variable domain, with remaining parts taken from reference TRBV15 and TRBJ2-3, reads DAMVIQNPRYQVTQFGKPVTLSCSQTLNHNVMYWYQQKSSQAPKLLFHYYDKDFNNEADTPDNFQSRRPNTSFCFLDIRSPGLGDTAMYLCATSRGELAGYTDTQYFGPGTRLTVL.

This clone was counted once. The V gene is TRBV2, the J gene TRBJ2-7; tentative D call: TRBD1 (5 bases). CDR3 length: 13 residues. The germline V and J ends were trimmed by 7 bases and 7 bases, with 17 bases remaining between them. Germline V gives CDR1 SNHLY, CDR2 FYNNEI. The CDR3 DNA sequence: TGTGCCAGCATTAGGACAATGACCGGGGAGCAGTACTTC. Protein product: CASIRTMTGEQYF.

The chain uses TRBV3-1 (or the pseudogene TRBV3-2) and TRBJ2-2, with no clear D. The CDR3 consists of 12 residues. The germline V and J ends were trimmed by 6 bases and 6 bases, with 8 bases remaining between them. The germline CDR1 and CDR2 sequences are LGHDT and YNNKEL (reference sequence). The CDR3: CASSGWAGELFF. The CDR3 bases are TGTGCCAGCAGTGGGTGGGCCGGGGAGCTGTTTTTT.

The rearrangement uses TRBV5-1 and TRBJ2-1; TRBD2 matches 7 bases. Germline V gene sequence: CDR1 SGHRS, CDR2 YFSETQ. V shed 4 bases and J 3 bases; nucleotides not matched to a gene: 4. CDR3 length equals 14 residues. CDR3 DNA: TGCGCCAGCAGCCAGACTAGCAGCTACAATGAGCAGTTCTTC. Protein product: CASSQTSSYNEQFF.

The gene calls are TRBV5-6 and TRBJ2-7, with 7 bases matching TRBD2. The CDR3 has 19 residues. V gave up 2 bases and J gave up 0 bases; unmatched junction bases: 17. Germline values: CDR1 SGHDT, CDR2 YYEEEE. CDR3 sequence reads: CASSFLSSGKEKSSYEQYF. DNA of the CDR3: TGTGCCAGCAGCTTCCTCTCGAGCGGGAAGGAGAAAAGCTCCTACGAGCAGTACTTC.

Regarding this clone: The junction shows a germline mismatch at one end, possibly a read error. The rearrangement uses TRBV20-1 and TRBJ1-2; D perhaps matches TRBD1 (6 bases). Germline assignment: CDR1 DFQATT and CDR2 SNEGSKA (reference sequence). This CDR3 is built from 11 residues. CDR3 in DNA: TGCAGTGCTAGAGGCCCCTACAGGGAACCCTTC. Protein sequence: CSARGPYREPF.

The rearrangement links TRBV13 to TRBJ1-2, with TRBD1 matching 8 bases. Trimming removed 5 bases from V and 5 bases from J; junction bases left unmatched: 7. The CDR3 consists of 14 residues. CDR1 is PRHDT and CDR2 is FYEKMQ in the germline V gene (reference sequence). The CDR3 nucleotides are TGTGCCAGCAGCCTCGGGACAGGCAAATATGGCTACACCTTC. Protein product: CASSLGTGKYGYTF.

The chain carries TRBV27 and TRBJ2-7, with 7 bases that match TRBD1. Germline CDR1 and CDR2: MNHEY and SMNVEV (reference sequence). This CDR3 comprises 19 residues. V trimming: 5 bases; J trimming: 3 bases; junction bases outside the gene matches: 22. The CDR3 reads CASSPRRTGIVMKNYEQYF. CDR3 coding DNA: TGTGCCAGCAGTCCGAGACGGACAGGCATAGTCATGAAAAACTACGAGCAGTACTTC.

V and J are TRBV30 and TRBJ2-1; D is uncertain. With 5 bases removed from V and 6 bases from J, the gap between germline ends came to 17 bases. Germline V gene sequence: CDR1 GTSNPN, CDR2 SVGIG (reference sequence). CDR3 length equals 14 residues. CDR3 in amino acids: CAWSRALPANEQFF. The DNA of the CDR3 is TGTGCCTGGTCCCGAGCCCTCCCCGCCAATGAGCAGTTCTTC.

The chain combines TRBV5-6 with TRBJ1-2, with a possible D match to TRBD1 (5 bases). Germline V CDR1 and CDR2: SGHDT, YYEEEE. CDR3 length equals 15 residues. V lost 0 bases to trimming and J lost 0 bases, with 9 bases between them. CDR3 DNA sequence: TGTGCCAGCAGCTTGGTACAGGTAGCTAACTATGGCTACACCTTC. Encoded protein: CASSLVQVANYGYTF.

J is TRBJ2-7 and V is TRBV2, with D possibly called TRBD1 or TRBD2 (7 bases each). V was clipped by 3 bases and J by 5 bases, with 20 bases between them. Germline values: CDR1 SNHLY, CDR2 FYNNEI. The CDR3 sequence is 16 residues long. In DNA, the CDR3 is TGTGCCAGCAGTGAGGGCAGGGGGGGATTGTGGAACGAGCAGTACTTC. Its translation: CASSEGRGGLWNEQYF.

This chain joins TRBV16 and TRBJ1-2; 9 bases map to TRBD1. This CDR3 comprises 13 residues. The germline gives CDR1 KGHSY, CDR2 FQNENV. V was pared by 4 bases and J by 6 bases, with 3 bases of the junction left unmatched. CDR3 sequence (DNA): TGTGCCAGCAGCCCGACAGGGGGAAATGGCTACACCTTC. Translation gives CASSPTGGNGYTF.

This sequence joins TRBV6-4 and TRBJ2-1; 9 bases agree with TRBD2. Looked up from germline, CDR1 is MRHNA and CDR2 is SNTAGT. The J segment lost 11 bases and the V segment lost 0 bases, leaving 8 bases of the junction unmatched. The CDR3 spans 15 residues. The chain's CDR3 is CASSDSYAGGYKQFF. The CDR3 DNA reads TGTGCCAGCAGTGACTCGTACGCGGGAGGGTATAAGCAGTTCTTC.

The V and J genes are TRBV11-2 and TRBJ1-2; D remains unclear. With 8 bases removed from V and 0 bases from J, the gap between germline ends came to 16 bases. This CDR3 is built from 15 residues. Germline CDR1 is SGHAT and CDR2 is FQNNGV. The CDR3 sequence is CASSRIGGANYGYTF. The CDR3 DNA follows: TGTGCCAGCTCGAGGATTGGCGGAGCTAACTATGGCTACACCTTC.

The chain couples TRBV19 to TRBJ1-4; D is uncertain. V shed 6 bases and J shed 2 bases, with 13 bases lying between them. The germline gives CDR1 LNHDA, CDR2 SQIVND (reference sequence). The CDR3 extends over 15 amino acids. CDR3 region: CASREKTGTNEKLFF. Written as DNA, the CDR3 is TGTGCCAGTAGGGAAAAGACTGGGACTAATGAAAAACTGTTTTTT.

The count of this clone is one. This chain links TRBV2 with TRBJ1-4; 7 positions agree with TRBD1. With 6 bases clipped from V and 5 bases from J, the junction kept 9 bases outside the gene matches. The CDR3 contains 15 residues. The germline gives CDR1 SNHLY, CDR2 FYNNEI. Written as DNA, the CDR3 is TGTGCCAGCAGCGGAAGACAGGGAACGAATGAAAAACTGTTTTTT. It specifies CASSGRQGTNEKLFF.

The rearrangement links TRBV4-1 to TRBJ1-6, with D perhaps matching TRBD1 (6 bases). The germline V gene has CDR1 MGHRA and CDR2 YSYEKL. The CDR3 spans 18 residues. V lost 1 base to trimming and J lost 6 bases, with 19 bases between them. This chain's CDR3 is CASSQVFTGKSPNSPLHF. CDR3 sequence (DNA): TGCGCCAGCAGCCAAGTTTTCACAGGGAAGTCCCCTAATTCACCCCTCCACTTT.

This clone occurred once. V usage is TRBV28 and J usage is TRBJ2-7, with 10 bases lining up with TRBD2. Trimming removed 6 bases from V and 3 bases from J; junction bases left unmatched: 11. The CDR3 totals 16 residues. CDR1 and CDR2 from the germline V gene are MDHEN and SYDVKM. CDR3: CASSPPAGTSDYEQYF. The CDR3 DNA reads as TGTGCCAGCAGCCCTCCAGCCGGGACTAGCGACTACGAGCAGTACTTC.